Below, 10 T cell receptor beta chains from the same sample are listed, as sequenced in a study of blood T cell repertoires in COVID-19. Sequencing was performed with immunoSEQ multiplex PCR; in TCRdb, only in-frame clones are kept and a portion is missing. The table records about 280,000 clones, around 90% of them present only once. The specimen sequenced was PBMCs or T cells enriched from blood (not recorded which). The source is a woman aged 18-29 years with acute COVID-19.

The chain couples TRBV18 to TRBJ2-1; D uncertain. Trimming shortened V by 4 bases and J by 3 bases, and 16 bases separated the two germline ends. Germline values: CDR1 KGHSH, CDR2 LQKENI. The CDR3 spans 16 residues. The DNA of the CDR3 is TGTGCCAGCTCACGCAACAGCCGCGCGTACTACAATGAGCAGTTCTTC. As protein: CASSRNSRAYYNEQFF. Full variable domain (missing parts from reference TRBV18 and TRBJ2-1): NAGVMQNPRHLVRRRGQEARLRCSPMKGHSHVYWYRQLPEEGLKFMVYLQKENIIDESGMPKERFSAEFPKEGPSILRIQQVVRGDSAAYFCASSRNSRAYYNEQFFGPGTRLTVL.

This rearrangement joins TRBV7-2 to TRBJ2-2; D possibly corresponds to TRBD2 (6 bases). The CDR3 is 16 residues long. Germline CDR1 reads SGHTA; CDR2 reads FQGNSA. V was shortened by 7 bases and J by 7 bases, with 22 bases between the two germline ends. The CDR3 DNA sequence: TGTGCCAGCACTATTGGGGTCGGGACTGCGAGCGGGGAGCTGTTTTTT. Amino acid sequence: CASTIGVGTASGELFF.

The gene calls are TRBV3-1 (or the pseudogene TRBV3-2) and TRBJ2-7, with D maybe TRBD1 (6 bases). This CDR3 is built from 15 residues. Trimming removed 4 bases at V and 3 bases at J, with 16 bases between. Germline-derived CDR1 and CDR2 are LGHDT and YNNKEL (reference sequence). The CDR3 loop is CASSRGTPYRYEQYF. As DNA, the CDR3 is TGTGCCAGCAGCCGAGGGACACCTTACCGCTACGAGCAGTACTTC.

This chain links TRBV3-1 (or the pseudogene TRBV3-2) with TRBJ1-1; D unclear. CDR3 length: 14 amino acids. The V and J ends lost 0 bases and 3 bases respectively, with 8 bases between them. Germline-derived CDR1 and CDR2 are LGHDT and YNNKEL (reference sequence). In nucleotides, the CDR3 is TGTGCCAGCAGCCAAGAGTTCGCGGACACTGAAGCTTTCTTT. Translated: CASSQEFADTEAFF.

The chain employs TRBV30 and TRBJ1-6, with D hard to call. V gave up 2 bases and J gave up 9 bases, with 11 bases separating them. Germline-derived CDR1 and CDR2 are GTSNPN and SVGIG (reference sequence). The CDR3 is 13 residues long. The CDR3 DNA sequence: TGTGCCTGGAGTCTAGACTTTAGTTCACCCCTCCACTTT. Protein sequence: CAWSLDFSSPLHF.

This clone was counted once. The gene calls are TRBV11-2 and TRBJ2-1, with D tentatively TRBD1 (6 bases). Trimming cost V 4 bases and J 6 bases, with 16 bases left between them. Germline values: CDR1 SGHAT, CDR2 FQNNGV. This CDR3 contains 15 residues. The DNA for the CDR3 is TGTGCCAGCAGCTCCGCCCCGGACAGCTTCAATGAGCAGTTCTTC. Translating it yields CASSSAPDSFNEQFF.

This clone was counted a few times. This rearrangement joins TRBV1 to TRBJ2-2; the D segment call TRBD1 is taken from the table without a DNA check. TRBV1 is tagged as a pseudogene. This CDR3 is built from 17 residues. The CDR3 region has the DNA TGCACCAGCAGCCAATATCAAGGTAGGGGGCATACCGGGGAGCTGTTTTTT. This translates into CTSSQYQGRGHTGELFF.

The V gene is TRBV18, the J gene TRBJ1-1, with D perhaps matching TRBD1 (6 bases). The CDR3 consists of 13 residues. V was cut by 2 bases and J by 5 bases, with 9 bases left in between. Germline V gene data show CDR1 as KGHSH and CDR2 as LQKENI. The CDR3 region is CASSPGGKTEAFF. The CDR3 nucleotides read TGTGCCAGCTCACCAGGGGGCAAGACTGAAGCTTTCTTT.

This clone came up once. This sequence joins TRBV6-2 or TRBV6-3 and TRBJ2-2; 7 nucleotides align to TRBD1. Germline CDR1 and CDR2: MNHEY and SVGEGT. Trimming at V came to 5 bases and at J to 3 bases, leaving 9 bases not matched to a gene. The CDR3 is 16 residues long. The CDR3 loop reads CASSINRDSYTGELFF. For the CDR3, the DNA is TGTGCCAGCAGTATAAACCGGGACAGCTACACCGGGGAGCTGTTTTTT.

Here the CDR3 DNA reads TGTGCCAGCAGTTCCGACTTACCCACAGATACGCAGTATTTT. It translates to CASSSDLPTDTQYF. The chain combines TRBV6-6 with TRBJ2-3; D is unclear. Trimming took 4 bases from V and 2 from J, leaving 10 bases between them. Germline loops: CDR1 MNHNY, CDR2 SVGAGI (reference sequence). The CDR3 contains 14 residues.